The 31 T cell receptor beta chains below all came from one sample that was sequenced in a study of blood T cell repertoires in COVID-19. The table came from immunoSEQ multiplex PCR; TCRdb's copy has only in-frame clones and leaves some out. The repertoire holds fewer than 400,000 clones, with 85% as singletons. Sequencing was performed on PBMCs or T cells enriched from blood (not recorded which). Every receptor here comes from a woman in her twenties or thirties who had been exposed to COVID-19.

This clone was recorded once. The rearrangement joins TRBV5-4 to TRBJ1-2; D is perhaps TRBD1 (6 bases). Germline CDR1 is SGHNT and CDR2 is YYREEE (reference sequence). The CDR3 contains 14 residues. Trimming stripped 0 bases from V and 4 bases from J, with 10 bases between. This chain's CDR3 is CASSLAGEGYGYTF. As DNA, the CDR3 is TGTGCCAGCAGCTTGGCAGGGGAGGGCTATGGCTACACCTTC.

The chain recombines TRBV28 with TRBJ1-2; TRBD1 matches 10 bases. The CDR3 is 15 amino acids. V was pared by 3 bases and J by 4 bases, with 5 bases of the junction left unmatched. From germline, CDR1 is MDHEN and CDR2 SYDVKM. For the CDR3, the DNA is TGTGCCAGCAGTTTGGGACAGGGGAAGAGCTATGGCTACACCTTC. It yields the protein CASSLGQGKSYGYTF.

This clone was detected only a few times. The V gene is TRBV18, the J gene TRBJ1-2, with 10 bases matching TRBD1. V trimming: 1 base; J trimming: 7 bases; junction bases outside the gene matches: 6. The CDR3 has 15 amino acids. The germline V gene encodes CDR1 KGHSH and CDR2 LQKENI. The CDR3 nucleotides are TGTGCCAGCTCACCACACCCGGGACAGGGGATTGGCTACACCTTC. Translating gives CASSPHPGQGIGYTF.

The chain employs TRBV3-1 (or the pseudogene TRBV3-2) and TRBJ2-7; the match to TRBD2 covers 10 bases. The CDR3 loop spans 13 amino acids. V lost 4 bases, J lost 4 bases, and 1 base stayed unmatched. The germline V gene has CDR1 LGHDT and CDR2 YNNKEL (reference sequence). The CDR3, as DNA: TGTGCCAGCAGCCTGGGACTAGCGTACGAGCAGTACTTC. Amino acid sequence: CASSLGLAYEQYF.

The DNA for the CDR3 is TGTGCCAGCACCATACAGGGTATTTTGGCGGATACGCAGTATTTT. Translated, it gives CASTIQGILADTQYF. This chain links TRBV11-2 with TRBJ2-3; tentative D call: TRBD1 (6 bases). The ends were cut back, 7 bases at V and 6 bases at J, with 20 bases in the middle. The CDR3 runs 15 residues. Germline lookup yields CDR1 SGHAT and CDR2 FQNNGV.

This chain links TRBV7-9 with TRBJ2-7; 7 bases match TRBD2. The CDR3 covers 15 residues. CDR1 is SEHNR, CDR2 FQNEAQ, per germline (reference sequence). The V segment lost 4 bases and the J segment 4 bases; nucleotides outside the gene matches: 10. The chain's CDR3 is CASSSVGRERYEQYF. CDR3 sequence (DNA): TGTGCCAGCAGCTCCGTCGGGCGGGAGAGATACGAGCAGTACTTC.

This chain connects TRBV19 to TRBJ1-5, with D possibly TRBD1 on 6 matching bases. Trimming took off 3 bases at V and 5 bases at J, with 11 bases between the two ends. The CDR3 sequence is 14 residues long. The V gene's germline CDR1 is LNHDA and CDR2 SQIVND (reference sequence). The CDR3 region has the DNA TGTGCCAGTAGTATCTCCAGGGGTGATCAGCCCCAGCATTTT. It yields the protein CASSISRGDQPQHF.

The V and J genes are TRBV7-3 and TRBJ1-2; 9 positions match TRBD1. The germline V gene has CDR1 SGHTA and CDR2 FQGTGA. The ends lost 5 bases at V and 8 bases at J; junction bases unmatched: 12. This CDR3 is 15 amino acids long. CDR3 in amino acids: CASSLNHRGQGGYTF. The DNA of the CDR3 is TGTGCCAGCAGCCTAAACCACAGGGGGCAGGGCGGCTACACCTTC.

CDR3 sequence reads: CASSIQSSDEQYF. CDR3 sequence (DNA): TGTGCCAGCAGTATACAATCTAGTGATGAGCAGTACTTC. V and J are TRBV12-3 or TRBV12-4 and TRBJ2-7; D is unresolved. Trimming cost V 5 bases and J 7 bases, with 15 bases left between them. CDR3 length: 13 residues.

The table lists this clone with a few counts. The genes are TRBV7-3 and TRBJ1-2; 8 nucleotides align to TRBD1. The CDR3 sequence is 14 residues long. V lost 3 bases and J lost 8; bases outside the gene matches: 8. CDR1 and CDR2 from the germline V gene are SGHTA and FQGTGA. Written as DNA, the CDR3 is TGTGCCAGCAGCTTTGGGACAGGCTCGAGAGGCTACACCTTC. It specifies CASSFGTGSRGYTF.

This clone turned up a few times. The chain recombines TRBV28 with TRBJ1-2; D is perhaps TRBD1 (6 bases). Trimming cost V 5 bases and J 5 bases, with 24 bases left between them. The CDR3 length is 17 residues. CDR1 is MDHEN and CDR2 is SYDVKM in the germline V gene. The CDR3: CASSPQWTEEAKYGYTF. The CDR3 DNA is TGTGCCAGCAGTCCACAGTGGACAGAGGAGGCAAAATATGGCTACACCTTC.

The chain uses TRBV28 and TRBJ1-5; TRBD1 matches at 7 bases. J lost 1 base, V lost 8 bases, and 17 bases had no gene match. CDR3 length equals 18 residues. Germline loops: CDR1 MDHEN, CDR2 SYDVKM. The CDR3 nucleotides are TGTGCCAGCTTATCGACAGGGAAATGGATGTTGAGCAATCAGCCCCAGCATTTT. Encoded protein: CASLSTGKWMLSNQPQHF.

The rearrangement uses TRBV4-1 and TRBJ1-5; TRBD1 matches 7 bases. The CDR3 is 15 amino acids. CDR1 and CDR2 from the germline V gene are MGHRA and YSYEKL. The V and J ends lost 3 bases and 4 bases, in that order; junction bases with no gene match: 6. The CDR3 nucleotides are TGCGCCAGCAGCCAGGCGGGACAGACGAATCAGCCCCAGCATTTT. As protein: CASSQAGQTNQPQHF.

This clone was detected a few times. The rearrangement joins TRBV5-4 to TRBJ2-5; D is ambiguous. The CDR3 length is 11 residues. Deletions cut 8 bases from V and 4 bases from J, with 9 bases between. Germline CDR1 and CDR2: SGHNT and YYREEE (reference sequence). The CDR3 DNA follows: TGTGCCAGTACTCTACGAGAGACCCAGTACTTC. Protein product: CASTLRETQYF. The variable domain in full, with the rest retrieved from reference TRBV5-4 and TRBJ2-5, is ETGVTQSPTHLIKTRGQQVTLRCSSQSGHNTVSWYQQALGQGPQFIFQYYREEENGRGNFPPRFSGLQFPNYSSELNVNALELDDSALYLCASTLRETQYFGPGTRLLVL.

The chain joins TRBV5-1 to TRBJ2-1; 7 bases map to TRBD2. The CDR3 totals 15 residues. Germline V gene lookup returns CDR1 SGHRS and CDR2 YFSETQ. The V and J ends lost 5 bases and 4 bases, in that order; junction bases with no gene match: 9. Written as DNA, the CDR3 is TGCGCCAGCAGTGCTGGACTAGATTTATACAATGAGCAGTTCTTC. This codes for CASSAGLDLYNEQFF.

This chain uses TRBV12-5 with TRBJ2-1; D is possibly TRBD1 (7 bases). Germline assignment: CDR1 LGHNT and CDR2 FRNRAP. CDR3 length: 11 residues. The V end lost 5 bases, the J end lost 9 bases, and 8 bases lay between the germline ends. The CDR3 protein is CASGQGGEQFF. CDR3 nucleotides: TGTGCTAGTGGTCAGGGGGGTGAGCAGTTCTTC.

Here the CDR3 reads CASSSDPGVRYEQYF. The DNA of the CDR3 is TGCGCCAGCAGCTCGGACCCCGGGGTACGCTACGAGCAGTACTTC. V and J are TRBV5-1 and TRBJ2-7; TRBD2 might be the D (5 bases). The ends were cut back, 3 bases at V and 3 bases at J, with 16 bases in the middle. The CDR3 covers 15 residues. Germline lookup yields CDR1 SGHRS and CDR2 YFSETQ. The full variable domain, its missing parts supplied by reference TRBV5-1 and TRBJ2-7, is KAGVTQTPRYLIKTRGQQVTLSCSPISGHRSVSWYQQTPGQGLQFLFEYFSETQRNKGNFPGRFSGRQFSNSRSEMNVSTLELGDSALYLCASSSDPGVRYEQYFGPGTRLTVT.

The chain uses TRBV2 and TRBJ2-1; TRBD2 might be the D (6 bases). V shed 6 bases and J shed 0 bases, with 9 bases lying between them. This CDR3 is 14 amino acids long. Germline assignment: CDR1 SNHLY and CDR2 FYNNEI. CDR3 in amino acids: CASRNGGSYNEQFF. CDR3 bases: TGTGCCAGCAGAAACGGGGGCTCCTACAATGAGCAGTTCTTC.

V usage is TRBV5-1 and J usage is TRBJ2-3; D not certain. The germline V gene encodes CDR1 SGHRS and CDR2 YFSETQ. The CDR3 runs to 13 residues. Trimming pared 0 bases from V and 5 bases from J, leaving 7 bases between. In nucleotides, the CDR3 is TGCGCCAGCAGCTTGGCCGAGGAAGATACGCAGTATTTT. Protein product: CASSLAEEDTQYF. The full variable domain, its missing parts supplied by reference TRBV5-1 and TRBJ2-3, is KAGVTQTPRYLIKTRGQQVTLSCSPISGHRSVSWYQQTPGQGLQFLFEYFSETQRNKGNFPGRFSGRQFSNSRSEMNVSTLELGDSALYLCASSLAEEDTQYFGPGTRLTVL.

The chain joins TRBV13 to TRBJ1-5, with TRBD1 as a possible D gene (6 bases). Per the germline V gene, CDR1 is PRHDT and CDR2 is FYEKMQ (reference sequence). V lost 2 bases to trimming and J lost 5 bases, with 7 bases between them. The CDR3 runs to 13 residues. For the CDR3, the DNA is TGTGCCAGCAGCTTAAACAGGGATCAGCCCCAGCATTTT. Residues: CASSLNRDQPQHF.

This chain connects TRBV27 to TRBJ2-4; 10 bases fit TRBD2. Germline V gene lookup returns CDR1 MNHEY and CDR2 SMNVEV (reference sequence). The V segment lost 5 bases and the J segment 8 bases; nucleotides outside the gene matches: 9. This CDR3 comprises 15 residues. The CDR3 protein is CASSPKAGGQHIQYF. The CDR3, as DNA: TGTGCCAGCAGTCCAAAAGCGGGGGGGCAGCACATTCAGTACTTC.

The chain recombines TRBV19 with TRBJ1-1, with a weak D call TRBD1 (6 bases). The CDR3 contains 17 residues. Trimming cost V 5 bases and J 3 bases, with 22 bases left between them. Germline lookup yields CDR1 LNHDA and CDR2 SQIVND (reference sequence). The CDR3 region has the DNA TGTGCCAGTAGTTCGAACCGGTTCCGGGGGGCGGACACTGAAGCTTTCTTT. As protein: CASSSNRFRGADTEAFF.

The chain couples TRBV2 to TRBJ2-7; no definite D call. The germline V gene encodes CDR1 SNHLY and CDR2 FYNNEI. The length of the CDR3 is 13 residues. With 6 bases removed from V and 3 bases from J, the gap between germline ends came to 12 bases. CDR3 loop: CASRTTTIYEQYF. DNA of the CDR3: TGTGCCAGCAGGACCACGACAATCTACGAGCAGTACTTC.

This clone has only one observation. V gene TRBV7-2 combines with J gene TRBJ1-3, with a possible D match to TRBD1 (5 bases). CDR3 length: 18 amino acids. Germline V CDR1 and CDR2: SGHTA, FQGNSA. V lost 2 bases and J 2 bases, leaving 19 bases between the germline ends. The CDR3 region has the DNA TGTGCCAGCAGCTTAAGGTTGACGATGGGGGGTACTGGAAACACCATATATTTT. This codes for CASSLRLTMGGTGNTIYF.

The CDR3 coding sequence is TGCGCCAGCAGCTTGGAGTTGAGGACTGAAGCTTTCTTT. It encodes CASSLELRTEAFF. The rearrangement uses TRBV5-1 and TRBJ1-1; the D is unclear. The length of the CDR3 is 13 residues. Germline V gene sequence: CDR1 SGHRS, CDR2 YFSETQ. V lost 0 bases to trimming and J lost 5 bases, with 8 bases between them. Together with reference TRBV5-1 and TRBJ1-1, the CDR3 gives the full variable domain: KAGVTQTPRYLIKTRGQQVTLSCSPISGHRSVSWYQQTPGQGLQFLFEYFSETQRNKGNFPGRFSGRQFSNSRSEMNVSTLELGDSALYLCASSLELRTEAFFGQGTRLTVV.

Ten or more counts support this clone. This sequence joins TRBV28 and TRBJ1-4; D ambiguous. The CDR3 consists of 15 residues. CDR1 MDHEN and CDR2 SYDVKM come from the germline V gene. V was trimmed by 1 base and J by 0 bases, leaving 6 bases between them. CDR3 in amino acids: CASSLSGSTNEKLFF. The CDR3 coding sequence is TGTGCCAGCAGTTTATCGGGATCAACTAATGAAAAACTGTTTTTT.

This clone occurred once. The chain uses TRBV6-6 and TRBJ1-6, with 12 bases fitting TRBD1. V gave up 5 bases and J gave up 9 bases; unmatched junction bases: 11. Germline CDR1 MNHNY, CDR2 SVGAGI (reference sequence). The CDR3 loop spans 17 amino acids. The CDR3 protein is CASSPLGQGARGSPLHF. Written as DNA, the CDR3 is TGTGCCAGCAGTCCTTTGGGACAGGGGGCGCGGGGTTCACCCCTCCACTTT.

The chain recombines TRBV18 with TRBJ1-5; perhaps TRBD1 as D (6 bases). This CDR3 is built from 14 residues. Germline V gene lookup returns CDR1 KGHSH and CDR2 LQKENI. Trimming stripped 2 bases from V and 4 bases from J, with 9 bases between. In nucleotides, the CDR3 is TGTGCCAGCTCACCAGGGGGCCCTAATCAGCCCCAGCATTTT. It yields the protein CASSPGGPNQPQHF.

The V gene is TRBV3-1 (or the pseudogene TRBV3-2), the J gene TRBJ2-3, with 11 bases that match TRBD2. The CDR3 is made up of 16 amino acids. V lost 3 bases and J lost 2; bases outside the gene matches: 4. CDR1 is LGHDT and CDR2 is YNNKEL in the germline V gene (reference sequence). CDR3 protein: CASSHRLAGYTDTQYF. CDR3 coding DNA: TGTGCCAGCAGCCATAGACTAGCGGGGTACACAGATACGCAGTATTTT.

This clone appeared once. The chain uses TRBV10-2 and TRBJ1-5; 8 bases align to TRBD1. V lost 0 bases to trimming and J lost 6 bases; unmatched junction nucleotides: 4. Germline V gene sequence: CDR1 WSHSY, CDR2 SAAADI. The length of the CDR3 is 15 residues. In DNA, the CDR3 is TGCGCCAGCAGTGAGTCGGCAGGGGGCCCTCAGCCCCAGCATTTT. Protein sequence: CASSESAGGPQPQHF.

V and J are TRBV7-8 and TRBJ2-6; D is perhaps TRBD1 (6 bases). This CDR3 has 15 residues. V was clipped by 2 bases and J by 2 bases, with 7 bases between them. The germline CDR1 and CDR2 sequences are SGHVS and FQNEAQ. The chain's CDR3 is CASSLQGTGANVLTF. Written as DNA, the CDR3 is TGTGCCAGCAGCTTACAGGGGACTGGGGCCAACGTCCTGACTTTC.